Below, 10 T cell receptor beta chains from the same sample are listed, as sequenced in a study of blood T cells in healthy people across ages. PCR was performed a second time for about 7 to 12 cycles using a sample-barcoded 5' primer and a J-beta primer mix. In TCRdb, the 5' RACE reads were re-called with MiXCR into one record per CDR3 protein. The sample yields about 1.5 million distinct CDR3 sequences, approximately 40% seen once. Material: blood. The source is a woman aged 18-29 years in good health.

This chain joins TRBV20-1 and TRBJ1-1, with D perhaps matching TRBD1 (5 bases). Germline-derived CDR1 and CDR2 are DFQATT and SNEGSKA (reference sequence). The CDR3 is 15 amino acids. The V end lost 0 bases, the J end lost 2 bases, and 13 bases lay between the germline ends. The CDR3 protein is CSARDLGDSNTEAFF. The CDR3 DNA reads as TGCAGTGCTAGAGATCTGGGAGACAGCAACACTGAAGCTTTCTTT.

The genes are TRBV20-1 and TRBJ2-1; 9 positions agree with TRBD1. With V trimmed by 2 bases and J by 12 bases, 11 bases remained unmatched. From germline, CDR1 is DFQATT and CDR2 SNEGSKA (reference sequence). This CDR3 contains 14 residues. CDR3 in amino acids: CSARSGTGWYGQFF. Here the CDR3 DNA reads TGCAGTGCTAGATCCGGGACAGGGTGGTACGGGCAGTTCTTC.

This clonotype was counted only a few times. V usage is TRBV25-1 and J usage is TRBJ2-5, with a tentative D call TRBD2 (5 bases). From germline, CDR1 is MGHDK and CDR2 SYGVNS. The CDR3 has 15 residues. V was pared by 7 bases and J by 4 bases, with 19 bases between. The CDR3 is CASTPTAKAGETQYF. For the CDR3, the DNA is TGTGCCAGCACCCCCACGGCCAAGGCGGGAGAGACCCAGTACTTC. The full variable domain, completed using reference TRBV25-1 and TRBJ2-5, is EADIYQTPRYLVIGTGKKITLECSQTMGHDKMYWYQQDPGMELHLIHYSYGVNSTEKGDLSSESTVSRIRTEHFPLTLESARPSHTSQYLCASTPTAKAGETQYFGPGTRLLVL.

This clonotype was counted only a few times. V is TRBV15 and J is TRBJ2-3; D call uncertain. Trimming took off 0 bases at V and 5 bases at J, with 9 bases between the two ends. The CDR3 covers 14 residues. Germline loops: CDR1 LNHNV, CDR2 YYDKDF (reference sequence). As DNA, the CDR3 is TGTGCCACCAGCAGAGAAAGCCCGGGAGATACGCAGTATTTT. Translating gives CATSRESPGDTQYF.

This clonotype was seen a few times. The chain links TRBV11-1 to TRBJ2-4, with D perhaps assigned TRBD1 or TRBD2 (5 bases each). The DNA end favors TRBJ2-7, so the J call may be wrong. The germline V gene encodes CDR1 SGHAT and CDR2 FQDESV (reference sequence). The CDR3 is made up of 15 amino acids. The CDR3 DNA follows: TGTGCCAGCAGCCCACCCGAGGGGTCGGTGTACGAGCAGTACTTC. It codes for CASSPPEGSVYEQYF.

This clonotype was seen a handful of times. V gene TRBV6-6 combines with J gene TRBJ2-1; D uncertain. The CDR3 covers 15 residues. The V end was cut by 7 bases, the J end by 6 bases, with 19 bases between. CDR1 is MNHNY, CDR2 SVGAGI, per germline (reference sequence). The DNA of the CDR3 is TGTGCCAGCACCAACCCCCAGCGTCCAGCCAATGAGCAGTTCTTC. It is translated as CASTNPQRPANEQFF.

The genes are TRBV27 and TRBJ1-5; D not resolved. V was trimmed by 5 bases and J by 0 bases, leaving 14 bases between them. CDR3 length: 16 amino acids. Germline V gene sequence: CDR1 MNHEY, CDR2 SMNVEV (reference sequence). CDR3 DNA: TGTGCCAGCAGTCCTGCTTCCGGAGCTAGCAATCAGCCCCAGCATTTT. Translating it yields CASSPASGASNQPQHF.

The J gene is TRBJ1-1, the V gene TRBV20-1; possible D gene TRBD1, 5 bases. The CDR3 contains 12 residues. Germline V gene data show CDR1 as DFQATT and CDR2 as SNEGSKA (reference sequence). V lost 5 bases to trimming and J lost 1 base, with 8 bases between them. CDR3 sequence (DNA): TGCAGTGCTCTCAGGGAGAACACTGAAGCTTTCTTT. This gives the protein CSALRENTEAFF.

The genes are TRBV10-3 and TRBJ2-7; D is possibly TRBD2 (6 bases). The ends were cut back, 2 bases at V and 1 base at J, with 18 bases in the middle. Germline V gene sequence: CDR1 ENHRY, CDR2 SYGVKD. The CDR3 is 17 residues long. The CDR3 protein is CAISEVTEGSGSYEQYF. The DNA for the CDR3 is TGTGCCATCAGTGAGGTTACCGAGGGTAGCGGTTCCTACGAGCAGTACTTC.

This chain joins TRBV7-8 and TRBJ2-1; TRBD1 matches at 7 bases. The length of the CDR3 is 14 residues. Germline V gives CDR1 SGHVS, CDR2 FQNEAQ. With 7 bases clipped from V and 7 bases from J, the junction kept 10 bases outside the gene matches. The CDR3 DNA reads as TGTGCCAGCACGGCCGACAGGGCAGTAAATGAGCAGTTCTTC. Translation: CASTADRAVNEQFF.